This entry describes one TCR beta chain. Antigen unknown. The CDR3 length is 16 residues. CDR1 and CDR2 (germline): MNHEY, SVGAGI. J was trimmed by 4 bases and V by 4 bases; bases with no gene match: 7. This specimen belongs to a study of cytomegalovirus exposure and HLA in healthy donors. Study details: Most genotyped donors, around 86% of some 400, had Caucasian-associated genetic ancestry.

Study results and caveats: The analysis excluded some indistinguishable V segments, including TRBV6-2 and TRBV6-3. The productive fraction for most TCR beta V segments was about 87% or about 30% in an earlier analysis.

Vbeta (60) and Jbeta (13) primers were used in the PCR. The assay was immunoSEQ multiplex PCR, and TCRdb's table has in-frame clones only and misses some. The profile shows about 86,000 clones, around 79% of them singletons. Input material: PBMCs. The V and J genes are TRBV6-5 and TRBJ2-5; 12 bases are shared with TRBD2. The TCR originated in a female donor in good health and CMV-seronegative. CDR3 nucleotides: TGTGCCAGCAGTTCACTGACTAGCGGGAGAGGAGAGACCCAGTACTTC. Its protein is CASSSLTSGRGETQYF.